Below, 19 T cell receptor beta chains from the same sample are listed, as sequenced in a study of shared clonotypes between healthy human individuals. Clones were read by immunoSEQ multiplex PCR, and TCRdb kept only the in-frame ones, dropping some. The table has 2 million to 2.5 million clones, over 90% seen once. The sequencing sample was made of naive CD4+ T cells from PBMCs. Subset denoted: CD45RA+ positively selected. These receptors came from a man between 18 and 29 years old in good health. Some clones in this sample may be carry-over from other donors' samples.

This chain uses TRBV6-1 with TRBJ1-2; TRBD1 might be the D (6 bases). The CDR3 sequence is 15 residues long. Trimming removed 7 bases at V and 4 bases at J, with 19 bases between. The germline CDR1 and CDR2 sequences are MNHNS and SASEGT. The DNA of the CDR3 is TGTGCCAGCACCCCACACGGGGGGCGCGGCTATGGCTACACCTTC. Translating gives CASTPHGGRGYGYTF.

The chain links TRBV5-4 to TRBJ2-3; TRBD1 matches 8 bases. Germline V gene lookup returns CDR1 SGHNT and CDR2 YYREEE (reference sequence). The length of the CDR3 is 15 residues. V was clipped by 1 base and J by 3 bases; unmatched bases: 4. As DNA, the CDR3 is TGTGCCAGCAGCTTGCAGGGGGCTCGGACAGATACGCAGTATTTT. This translates into CASSLQGARTDTQYF. Full variable domain (missing parts from reference TRBV5-4 and TRBJ2-3): ETGVTQSPTHLIKTRGQQVTLRCSSQSGHNTVSWYQQALGQGPQFIFQYYREEENGRGNFPPRFSGLQFPNYSSELNVNALELDDSALYLCASSLQGARTDTQYFGPGTRLTVL.

This rearrangement joins TRBV11-2 to TRBJ1-2; D not certain. The germline V and J ends were trimmed by 5 bases and 4 bases, with 14 bases remaining between them. Germline values: CDR1 SGHAT, CDR2 FQNNGV. The CDR3 is 14 amino acids. CDR3 loop: CASSLNGVGYGYTF. For the CDR3, the DNA is TGTGCCAGCAGCCTAAATGGGGTGGGCTATGGCTACACCTTC.

The rearrangement uses TRBV5-1 and TRBJ2-1; 8 nucleotides align to TRBD2. The CDR3 has 13 residues. Trimming at V came to 5 bases and at J to 6 bases, leaving 4 bases not matched to a gene. Germline assignment: CDR1 SGHRS and CDR2 YFSETQ. For the CDR3, the DNA is TGCGCCAGCAGAAGAACTAGCGGCAATGAGCAGTTCTTC. This codes for CASRRTSGNEQFF. Variable domain in full (rest from reference TRBV5-1 and TRBJ2-1): KAGVTQTPRYLIKTRGQQVTLSCSPISGHRSVSWYQQTPGQGLQFLFEYFSETQRNKGNFPGRFSGRQFSNSRSEMNVSTLELGDSALYLCASRRTSGNEQFFGPGTRLTVL.

Comments on this clone: This CDR3 is also generated by other DNA sequences in the sample. The chain links TRBV6-5 to TRBJ1-2; 11 bases line up with TRBD1. Germline V gene lookup returns CDR1 MNHEY and CDR2 SVGAGI. The junction had 0 bases not matched to a gene; V was cut back by 4 bases and J by 8 bases. This CDR3 is built from 12 residues. This CDR3 reads CASSWTGGGYTF. CDR3 DNA: TGTGCCAGCAGTTGGACAGGGGGCGGCTACACCTTC.

In this sample, this clone turned up once. The CDR3 here is CASSKIRDRQQETQYF. The CDR3 bases are TGTGCCAGCAGCAAGATCCGGGACAGACAGCAAGAGACCCAGTACTTC. The chain links TRBV28 to TRBJ2-5, with 7 bases that match TRBD1. Germline CDR1 reads MDHEN; CDR2 reads SYDVKM. The CDR3 has 16 residues. With V trimmed by 6 bases and J by 2 bases, 12 bases remained unmatched.

The chain employs TRBV2 and TRBJ2-1, with 9 nucleotides matching TRBD2. The germline V gene encodes CDR1 SNHLY and CDR2 FYNNEI. Unmatched junction bases numbered 6, after V lost 7 bases and J lost 2 bases. This CDR3 has 15 residues. The CDR3 coding sequence is TGTGCCAGCAAATCTAGCGGGGAGGCCTACAATGAGCAGTTCTTC. Translated: CASKSSGEAYNEQFF. Supplemented by reference TRBV2 and TRBJ2-1, the full variable domain reads EPEVTQTPSHQVTQMGQEVILRCVPISNHLYFYWYRQILGQKVEFLVSFYNNEISEKSEIFDDQFSVERPDGSNFTLKIRSTKLEDSAMYFCASKSSGEAYNEQFFGPGTRLTVL.

The V and J genes are TRBV10-3 and TRBJ2-4; D is possibly TRBD2 (5 bases). This CDR3 is built from 13 residues. V was trimmed by 9 bases and J by 1 base, leaving 10 bases between them. Germline assignment: CDR1 ENHRY and CDR2 SYGVKD. CDR3: CAIGESAKNIQYF. The DNA for the CDR3 is TGTGCCATTGGGGAGTCGGCCAAAAACATTCAGTACTTC.

The chain joins TRBV4-1 to TRBJ2-3; no clear D gene. Trimming stripped 0 bases from V and 6 bases from J, with 13 bases between. There are 15 residues in the CDR3. Germline values: CDR1 MGHRA, CDR2 YSYEKL. CDR3 sequence reads: CASSQDHGPRDTQYF. In DNA form, the CDR3 reads TGCGCCAGCAGCCAAGATCACGGCCCCAGGGATACGCAGTATTTT.

Notes on this clone: The sample has other DNA sequences that encode this CDR3 too. The genes are TRBV27 and TRBJ1-3; perhaps TRBD1 as D (6 bases). Looked up from germline, CDR1 is MNHEY and CDR2 is SMNVEV (reference sequence). Trimming removed 3 bases from V and 0 bases from J, with 6 bases in between. CDR3 length equals 14 residues. The CDR3 DNA reads TGTGCCAGCAGTTTCAGGGGCTCTGGAAACACCATATATTTT. Amino acid sequence: CASSFRGSGNTIYF.

V is TRBV6-4 and J is TRBJ1-5; TRBD1 might be the D (6 bases). V lost 2 bases to trimming and J lost 4 bases, with 18 bases between them. CDR1 and CDR2 from the germline V gene are MRHNA and SNTAGT. The CDR3 has 17 amino acids. This CDR3 reads CASSDGGDTGENQPQHF. The DNA for the CDR3 is TGTGCCAGCAGTGACGGGGGGGACACCGGGGAGAATCAGCCCCAGCATTTT.

The V gene is TRBV7-9, the J gene TRBJ2-1; 12 nucleotides match TRBD1. Germline CDR1 is SEHNR and CDR2 is FQNEAQ (reference sequence). The CDR3 contains 16 residues. V was clipped by 5 bases and J by 8 bases; unmatched bases: 10. The DNA of the CDR3 is TGTGCCAGCAGCCCGACCGGGACAGGGGGCAGGGATGAGCAGTTCTTC. The encoded protein is CASSPTGTGGRDEQFF. Together with reference TRBV7-9 and TRBJ2-1, the CDR3 gives the full variable domain: DTGVSQNPRHKITKRGQNVTFRCDPISEHNRLYWYRQTLGQGPEFLTYFQNEAQLEKSRLLSDRFSAERPKGSFSTLEIQRTEQGDSAMYLCASSPTGTGGRDEQFFGPGTRLTVL.

The V and J genes are TRBV2 and TRBJ2-5; TRBD2 matches at 10 bases. Germline CDR1 SNHLY, CDR2 FYNNEI. The CDR3 spans 14 residues. V lost 5 bases and J lost 3; bases outside the gene matches: 3. CDR3 coding DNA: TGTGCCAGCAGTTGGACTAGCGGAGAAGAGACCCAGTACTTC. Protein product: CASSWTSGEETQYF.

The chain is built from TRBV7-2 and TRBJ2-1; no definite D call. V was shortened by 1 base and J by 9 bases, with 4 bases between the two germline ends. Germline V gene lookup returns CDR1 SGHTA and CDR2 FQGNSA. The CDR3 loop spans 11 amino acids. The CDR3 region has the DNA TGTGCCAGCAGCTTAGTCCCTGAGCAGTTCTTC. It encodes CASSLVPEQFF.

The V and J genes are TRBV9 and TRBJ2-5; the D gene could be TRBD1 or TRBD2 (5 bases each). This CDR3 has 14 residues. V was pared by 4 bases and J by 3 bases, with 13 bases between. Germline CDR1 SGDLS, CDR2 YYNGEE. In DNA form, the CDR3 reads TGTGCCAGCAGCCTCCGGGGCAATGAAGAGACCCAGTACTTC. This gives the protein CASSLRGNEETQYF. The whole variable domain, filled in from reference TRBV9 and TRBJ2-5, reads DSGVTQTPKHLITATGQRVTLRCSPRSGDLSVYWYQQSLDQGLQFLIQYYNGEERAKGNILERFSAQQFPDLHSELNLSSLELGDSALYFCASSLRGNEETQYFGPGTRLLVL.

This chain uses TRBV14 with TRBJ1-1; 8 nucleotides agree with TRBD1. This CDR3 spans 15 amino acids. J lost 1 base, V lost 2 bases, and 3 bases had no gene match. The germline CDR1 and CDR2 sequences are SGHDN and FVKESK. The DNA for the CDR3 is TGTGCCAGCAGCCAACAGGGGGCTCAGAACACTGAAGCTTTCTTT. This sequence encodes CASSQQGAQNTEAFF.

The chain links TRBV6-5 to TRBJ2-7; TRBD2 aligns across 13 bases. In germline, CDR1 is MNHEY, CDR2 SVGAGI. The CDR3 consists of 16 residues. The V and J ends lost 2 bases and 3 bases, in that order; junction bases with no gene match: 4. CDR3 sequence: CASSYLRTSGSYEQYF. The CDR3 region has the DNA TGTGCCAGCAGTTACCTCCGGACTAGCGGGAGCTACGAGCAGTACTTC.

The rearrangement joins TRBV19 to TRBJ2-3; no reliable D call. The germline V gene has CDR1 LNHDA and CDR2 SQIVND (reference sequence). The CDR3 spans 14 residues. Trimming shortened V by 8 bases and J by 1 base, and 13 bases separated the two germline ends. Here the CDR3 reads CASSRMRGTDTQYF. CDR3 DNA sequence: TGTGCCAGTTCAAGAATGCGTGGCACAGATACGCAGTATTTT.

The chain has TRBV19 and TRBJ1-3, with D hard to call. Germline V gene lookup returns CDR1 LNHDA and CDR2 SQIVND (reference sequence). The CDR3 extends over 16 amino acids. Trimming cost V 0 bases and J 0 bases, with 9 bases left between them. The CDR3 region has the DNA TGTGCCAGTAGTATAGAGGCAGGCAACTCTGGAAACACCATATATTTT. Translating it yields CASSIEAGNSGNTIYF. Filled out from reference TRBV19 and TRBJ1-3, the complete variable domain reads DGGITQSPKYLFRKEGQNVTLSCEQNLNHDAMYWYRQDPGQGLRLIYYSQIVNDFQKGDIAEGYSVSREKKESFPLTVTSAQKNPTAFYLCASSIEAGNSGNTIYFGEGSWLTVV.